This T cell receptor beta chain was obtained from a study of shared T cell receptors in the human thymus. The CDR3 is 16 amino acids. Germline assignment: CDR1 SGHKS and CDR2 YYEKEE (reference sequence). Trimming took 0 bases from V and 4 from J; bases not matched to a gene: 6. Assay: immunoSEQ multiplex PCR; the TCRdb copy retains only in-frame clones and omits some. The table lists about 500,000 clones, about 80% of them singletons. This sample was shared with a second study, whose subject was human thymus T cells.

The chain links TRBV5-5 to TRBJ2-7, with TRBD1 identical over 11 bases. The sequence came from a boy younger than two with a congenital heart defect. Sequenced sample: thymocytes. The CDR3 sequence is CASSLVRTGGRYEQYF. In DNA, the CDR3 is TGTGCCAGCAGCTTGGTGAGGACAGGGGGCAGGTACGAGCAGTACTTC.